The clone carrying this TCR beta chain has a single count. The antigen is undetermined. The protocol was immunoSEQ multiplex PCR, while the TCRdb copy is restricted to in-frame clones and leaves out a portion. Among tens of thousands of clones listed, under 95% were seen once. This specimen comes from a study of T cell repertoires and Cas9 in healthy adults. Study-level results: SpCas9-reactive regulatory T cells reportedly mitigated SpCas9-reactive effector T cells in vitro.

J gave up 1 base and V 5 bases, and 1 base lay outside the gene matches. Germline loops: CDR1 SEHNR, CDR2 FQNEAQ (reference sequence). The CDR3 contains 14 residues. The sample comprised CD4+ effector T cells (CD127+, CD25-, CD137-, CD154-) from PBMCs; culture status not recorded. This rearrangement joins TRBV7-9 to TRBJ1-1, with TRBD1 matching 10 bases. The receptor's source is a human donor in good health. CDR3 loop: CASSRTGGNTEAFF. In DNA, the CDR3 is TGTGCCAGCAGCCGGACAGGGGGGAACACTGAAGCTTTCTTT.